The next 2 T cell receptor beta chains were all read from a single sample in a study of cytomegalovirus exposure and HLA in healthy donors. PCR involved 60 Vbeta and 13 Jbeta primers. Assay used: immunoSEQ multiplex PCR; TCRdb lists only in-frame clones, some missing. The sample includes 60,000 to 70,000 clones, about 79% of them seen just once. Sequencing was done on a sample of PBMCs. The receptor source for this set is a man aged 55 to 70 in good health and CMV-seropositive.

V usage is TRBV21-1 and J usage is TRBJ1-2; TRBD1 is the table's D call, not checked against the DNA. TRBV21-1 is an annotated pseudogene. There are 15 residues in the CDR3. Here the CDR3 DNA reads TGTGCCAGCAGCACAAGGGACAGAACCATGGATGGCTACACCTTC. Protein product: CASSTRDRTMDGYTF.

This clone was seen a single time. This sequence joins TRBV9 and TRBJ2-5, with D perhaps matching TRBD2 (6 bases). This CDR3 is 14 amino acids long. Trimming shortened V by 4 bases and J by 1 base, and 11 bases separated the two germline ends. Germline V gives CDR1 SGDLS, CDR2 YYNGEE. CDR3 sequence (DNA): TGTGCCAGCAGCCCAGGGACTTTCCAAGAGACCCAGTACTTC. This translates into CASSPGTFQETQYF.